One T cell receptor (beta chain) is described in this entry. This entry is derived from a study of CD8 T cells in Susac syndrome. Trimming removed 1 base at V and 3 bases at J, with 7 bases between. Germline assignment: CDR1 LGHDT and CDR2 YNNKEL (reference sequence). This CDR3 region has 13 residues. RNA was extracted with the RNeasy kit, and a quantity of about 0.45 to 1 ug was reverse transcribed using random hexamers. TCRdb analysed the immunoSEQ multiplex PCR reads with MiXCR anew, one entry per CDR3 protein. The sample lists some 300,000 distinct CDR3 sequences, 65% to 90% occurring once. Sequencing used CD8+ T cells from PBMCs. The chain combines TRBV3-1 with TRBJ2-7, with D uncertain. The sequence came from a human donor with multiple sclerosis. The CDR3 loop reads CASSQGAHYEQYF. Here the CDR3 DNA reads TGTGCCAGCAGCCAAGGGGCTCACTACGAGCAGTACTTC.